These 23 T cell receptor beta chains were all obtained from the same sample, sequenced in a study of T cell responses to AZD1222 COVID-19 vaccine listed by TCRdb under 2021. The library was generated by the immunoSEQ multiplex PCR assay. Drawn from immuneACCESS, this table holds only the in-frame rearrangements with V and J called that TCRdb kept. Clones are partly lost; checked studies trace under half to an unresolved V gene and leave the rest unexplained. Counted in this sample were more than 95,000 clones; approximately 90% of them appeared once. 7.5% of the sample lies in the top ten. This specimen's time point label, per the study, means: baseline before first vaccination. The sample here was peripheral blood, taken on day 0 of AZD1222 vaccination. These TCRs come from an adult in good health.

The V call is TRBV30, the J call TRBJ1-2, with D possibly being TRBD1 (5 bases). The CDR3 consists of 15 residues. CDR1 is GTSNPN, CDR2 SVGIG, per germline (reference sequence). The V and J ends lost 0 bases and 0 bases respectively, with 11 bases between them. In DNA form, the CDR3 reads TGTGCCTGGAGTGTAAACGGGGGAGCTAACTATGGCTACACCTTC. Protein product: CAWSVNGGANYGYTF.

The genes are TRBV10-3 and TRBJ1-1; 7 bases are shared with TRBD1. Germline V CDR1 and CDR2: ENHRY, SYGVKD. The CDR3 is 15 amino acids. V lost 6 bases, J lost 1 base, and 8 bases stayed unmatched. This CDR3 is CAIRPSGTANTEAFF. DNA of the CDR3: TGTGCCATCAGGCCATCCGGGACAGCGAACACTGAAGCTTTCTTT.

The genes are TRBV6-5 and TRBJ1-6; TRBD1 aligns across 9 bases. CDR1 is MNHEY and CDR2 is SVGAGI in the germline V gene. The CDR3 contains 14 residues. Unmatched junction bases numbered 3, after V lost 6 bases and J lost 6 bases. In DNA form, the CDR3 reads TGTGCCAGCAGAACACAGGGGGCTAATTCACCCCTCCACTTT. It is translated as CASRTQGANSPLHF.

V and J are TRBV6-2 or TRBV6-3 and TRBJ2-2; TRBD2 aligns across 11 bases. V lost 6 bases and J lost 3; bases outside the gene matches: 3. Germline V gene data show CDR1 as MNHEY and CDR2 as SVGEGT. The CDR3 loop spans 15 amino acids. CDR3 coding DNA: TGTGCCAGCAGCCCGGGACTAGCGGACACCGGGGAGCTGTTTTTT. Amino acid sequence: CASSPGLADTGELFF.

The chain carries TRBV18 and TRBJ2-7; TRBD2 matches at 7 bases. This CDR3 comprises 15 residues. Germline assignment: CDR1 KGHSH and CDR2 LQKENI. The V segment lost 3 bases and the J segment 9 bases; nucleotides outside the gene matches: 14. CDR3 nucleotide sequence: TGTGCCAGCTCACCGAGTCCCGGGACTACTACGGGGCAGTACTTC. It codes for CASSPSPGTTTGQYF. Looking up the rest from reference TRBV18 and TRBJ2-7 gives the full variable domain: NAGVMQNPRHLVRRRGQEARLRCSPMKGHSHVYWYRQLPEEGLKFMVYLQKENIIDESGMPKERFSAEFPKEGPSILRIQQVVRGDSAAYFCASSPSPGTTTGQYFGPGTRLTVT.

The gene calls are TRBV6-2 or TRBV6-3 and TRBJ1-1; TRBD1 matches at 7 bases. This CDR3 contains 17 residues. Germline CDR1 is MNHEY and CDR2 is SVGEGT. V lost 0 bases, J lost 5 bases, and 12 bases stayed unmatched. CDR3 loop: CASSYSIGRQGVTEAFF. CDR3 nucleotides: TGTGCCAGCAGTTACTCGATCGGCCGGCAGGGGGTTACTGAAGCTTTCTTT.

The J gene is TRBJ2-1, the V gene TRBV3-1 (or the pseudogene TRBV3-2); 11 positions agree with TRBD2. This CDR3 spans 19 amino acids. CDR1 and CDR2 from the germline V gene are LGHDT and YNNKEL (reference sequence). V shed 1 base, J shed 2 bases, and the junction held 10 bases outside the gene matches. The CDR3 DNA follows: TGTGCCAGCAGCCAAGTTCCCCTAGCGGGAGGAGGAACCTACAATGAGCAGTTCTTC. Translating it yields CASSQVPLAGGGTYNEQFF.

V gene TRBV12-3 or TRBV12-4 combines with J gene TRBJ1-1; 7 positions agree with TRBD1. The CDR3 is 13 amino acids. The J segment lost 7 bases and the V segment lost 6 bases, leaving 8 bases of the junction unmatched. The CDR3 sequence is CASSPTGSSEAFF. The CDR3 nucleotides are TGTGCCAGCAGCCCGACAGGGAGTAGTGAAGCTTTCTTT.

The chain is built from TRBV15 and TRBJ2-5; 8 bases fit TRBD1. This CDR3 contains 14 residues. CDR1 is LNHNV, CDR2 YYDKDF, per germline (reference sequence). The junction had 3 bases not matched to a gene; V was cut back by 2 bases and J by 4 bases. DNA for the CDR3: TGTGCCACCAGCAGACAGGGGGCCAGAGAGACCCAGTACTTC. It translates to CATSRQGARETQYF.

The table lists this clone with a count of one. The V and J genes are TRBV5-1 and TRBJ2-5, with D possibly being TRBD1 (5 bases). Trimming left V 2 bases short and J 4 bases short, with 6 bases between. This CDR3 contains 12 residues. CDR1 and CDR2 from the germline V gene are SGHRS and YFSETQ. The CDR3 sequence: CASSLDRETQYF. The CDR3 coding sequence is TGCGCCAGCAGCTTAGACAGAGAGACCCAGTACTTC.

CDR3 nucleotide sequence: TGTGCCAGCAGTGCCTCAGGGACCAGATATGGCTACACCTTC. Translation gives CASSASGTRYGYTF. The chain recombines TRBV28 with TRBJ1-2; possible D gene TRBD1, 5 bases. Germline V lookup: CDR1 MDHEN, CDR2 SYDVKM. V gave up 5 bases and J gave up 5 bases, with 15 bases separating them. This CDR3 spans 14 amino acids.

The chain couples TRBV12-3 or TRBV12-4 to TRBJ2-2; no firm D call. The length of the CDR3 is 13 residues. The germline V and J ends were trimmed by 1 base and 4 bases, with 4 bases remaining between them. In DNA, the CDR3 is TGTGCCAGCAGTTTAGGTGTCACCGGGGAGCTGTTTTTT. It translates to CASSLGVTGELFF.

This clone has just one count. J is TRBJ1-2 and V is TRBV28; perhaps TRBD1 as D (6 bases). The CDR3 runs to 16 residues. V lost 5 bases and J 6 bases, leaving 22 bases between the germline ends. The germline gives CDR1 MDHEN, CDR2 SYDVKM. The CDR3 sequence: CASSAQGLGARNGYTF. The CDR3 nucleotides read TGTGCCAGCAGTGCACAGGGATTGGGAGCTCGGAATGGCTACACCTTC.

This clone showed up just once. The chain is built from TRBV25-1 and TRBJ1-5; D remains ambiguous. V dropped 6 bases and J dropped 6 bases, with 9 bases sitting between them. CDR1 is MGHDK and CDR2 is SYGVNS in the germline V gene. This CDR3 has 12 residues. CDR3 residues: CASRQGLQPQHF. DNA for the CDR3: TGTGCCAGCAGGCAAGGGCTTCAGCCCCAGCATTTT.

The gene calls are TRBV12-3 or TRBV12-4 and TRBJ1-5, with unresolved D. There are 12 residues in the CDR3. Trimming removed 8 bases at V and 8 bases at J, with 13 bases between. The CDR3 loop reads CASRDGGKPQHF. The DNA of the CDR3 is TGTGCCAGCCGCGACGGAGGGAAGCCCCAGCATTTT.

The chain has TRBV19 and TRBJ1-1, with D hard to call. CDR1 and CDR2 (germline): LNHDA, SQIVND (reference sequence). The V end was cut by 5 bases, the J end by 0 bases, with 10 bases between. The CDR3 runs 14 residues. CDR3 sequence (DNA): TGTGCCAGTAGTGGGCACATTTTGAACACTGAAGCTTTCTTT. It specifies CASSGHILNTEAFF.

This chain links TRBV2 with TRBJ2-3; D is perhaps TRBD1 or TRBD2 (6 bases each). Germline CDR1 SNHLY, CDR2 FYNNEI. Trimming took 7 bases from V and 0 from J, leaving 11 bases between them. The CDR3 runs to 14 residues. CDR3 sequence reads: CASKVGGSTDTQYF. DNA of the CDR3: TGTGCCAGCAAGGTAGGGGGGAGCACAGATACGCAGTATTTT.

The chain couples TRBV13 to TRBJ2-5; D is unresolved. The CDR3 has 14 amino acids. Germline CDR1 is PRHDT and CDR2 is FYEKMQ (reference sequence). The V and J ends lost 1 base and 5 bases respectively, with 11 bases between them. CDR3: CASSLVGFQETQYF. CDR3 nucleotides: TGTGCCAGCAGCTTAGTCGGGTTTCAGGAGACCCAGTACTTC.

This CDR3 reads CASSLGQGASSYNSPLHF. CDR3 DNA: TGTGCCAGCAGCTTAGGGCAGGGGGCCAGCTCCTATAATTCACCCCTCCACTTT. This chain joins TRBV7-2 and TRBJ1-6; 8 positions agree with TRBD1. Germline loops: CDR1 SGHTA, CDR2 FQGNSA. V gave up 1 base and J gave up 0 bases; unmatched junction bases: 5. There are 18 residues in the CDR3.

This clone was counted a single time. The chain recombines TRBV9 with TRBJ2-2; 11 nucleotides match TRBD1. V shed 2 bases, J shed 0 bases, and the junction held 6 bases outside the gene matches. The CDR3 covers 18 residues. The germline CDR1 and CDR2 sequences are SGDLS and YYNGEE. The CDR3 is CASSVISGQGANTGELFF. The CDR3 coding sequence is TGTGCCAGCAGCGTTATATCGGGACAGGGGGCGAACACCGGGGAGCTGTTTTTT. The whole variable domain, remainder taken from reference TRBV9 and TRBJ2-2, is DSGVTQTPKHLITATGQRVTLRCSPRSGDLSVYWYQQSLDQGLQFLIQYYNGEERAKGNILERFSAQQFPDLHSELNLSSLELGDSALYFCASSVISGQGANTGELFFGEGSRLTVL.

This chain links TRBV7-3 with TRBJ2-1; D is unclear. V lost 2 bases and J 2 bases, leaving 10 bases between the germline ends. The CDR3 has 15 amino acids. CDR1 and CDR2 from the germline V gene are SGHTA and FQGTGA. The CDR3, as DNA: TGTGCCAGCAGCTTAGCGGTGGGGACCTACAATGAGCAGTTCTTC. Protein: CASSLAVGTYNEQFF.

This clone was picked up a small number of times. The genes are TRBV11-3 and TRBJ2-1, with 9 bases identical to TRBD1. V trimming: 5 bases; J trimming: 4 bases; junction bases outside the gene matches: 6. Germline V gene sequence: CDR1 SGHNT, CDR2 YENEEA. CDR3 size: 15 residues. CDR3 nucleotide sequence: TGTGCCAGCAGCCCCGGGACAGGGTTTTACAATGAGCAGTTCTTC. Amino acids: CASSPGTGFYNEQFF.

The gene calls are TRBV5-8 and TRBJ1-6; possible D gene TRBD1, 5 bases. The V gene lost 3 bases and the J gene lost 14 bases, with 15 bases spanning the gap. Per the germline V gene, CDR1 is SGHTS and CDR2 is YDEGEE. This CDR3 is built from 13 residues. This chain's CDR3 is CASSSNFREALHF. The CDR3 bases are TGTGCCAGCAGCTCAAACTTCAGGGAGGCCCTCCACTTT.